This is a list of T cell receptor beta chains from one sample in a study of blood T cell repertoires in COVID-19. Using immunoSEQ multiplex PCR, the repertoire was profiled, and TCRdb retains in-frame clones only, with some absent. This table has about 200,000 clones, around nine tenths appearing once. The sequenced material came from peripheral blood. These receptors were collected from a man between 18 and 29 years old with active or convalescent COVID-19. Both conserved end residues are part of each CDR3. A D gene is named only where the DNA matches it firmly. Only part of the rows carry a size: once, few, many, or a class if the clone is expanded.

TGTGCCAGCAGCCGGGGATTTAGGCTTAACACTGAAGCTTTCTTT CASSRGFRLNTEAFF - TRBJ1-1 - TRBV27
TGTGCCAGTAGATGGGACAGAAACACCGGGGAGCTGTTTTTT CASRWDRNTGELFF TRBD1 TRBJ2-2 - TRBV19
TGTGCCAGCAAGGGGCGTAGCTACGAGCAGTACTTC CASKGRSYEQYF - TRBJ2-7 - TRBV12-3/TRBV12-4
TGCGCCCGCAGCCGACTAGAAGGCGGGGGGGGCTTGGGCACAGATACGCAGTATTTT CARSRLEGGGGLGTDTQYF TRBD2 TRBJ2-3 - TRBV4-1
TGTGCCAGCAGCGGATCCGGGGGGGCTTACAATGAGCAGTTCTTC CASSGSGGAYNEQFF TRBD2 TRBJ2-1 - TRBV7-3
TGTGCCAGCAGTAACAAAGACAGGGATGGCTACACCTTC CASSNKDRDGYTF TRBD1 TRBJ1-2 - TRBV6-2/TRBV6-3
TGCGCCAGCAGCCTCGGAGGGGGCCTGGACTATGGCTACACCTTC CASSLGGGLDYGYTF TRBD1 TRBJ1-2 - TRBV5-1
TGCGCCAGCAGCCGGACTAGCGGGAGCACCGGGGAGCTGTTTTTT CASSRTSGSTGELFF TRBD2 TRBJ2-2 - TRBV5-1
TGTGCCAGCAGCCAAGGGACTAGCGGGGGGGCTGGCAGTGAGACCCAGTACTTC CASSQGTSGGAGSETQYF TRBD2 TRBJ2-5 - TRBV3-1/TRBV3-2
TGCGCCAGCAGCCCGGGACAGAACAATCAGCCCCAGCATTTT CASSPGQNNQPQHF TRBD1 TRBJ1-5 few TRBV5-1
TGTGCCAGCAGCGTAGGGACTAGGAACCACAATGAGCAGTTCTTC CASSVGTRNHNEQFF TRBD2 TRBJ2-1 - TRBV9
TGTGCCAGCAGCTTGACAGGGGATTGGGGCACTGAAGCTTTCTTT CASSLTGDWGTEAFF TRBD1 TRBJ1-1 once TRBV5-5
TGTGCCAGCAGTTTGGGGGGACAGGGCGGTCAGCCCCAGCATTTT CASSLGGQGGQPQHF TRBD1 TRBJ1-5 few TRBV27
TGTGCCAGCAGGGAAGGACAGGGATTATACAATGAGCAGTTCTTC CASREGQGLYNEQFF TRBD1 TRBJ2-1 - TRBV6-1
TGTGCCAGCAGTTTTCCGTCACTAGCGGGAGGGTCAGGCGAGCAGTTCTTC CASSFPSLAGGSGEQFF TRBD2 TRBJ2-1 - TRBV27
TGTGCCAGCAGTCATAGCGGGAGGTCATCCTACGAGCAGTACTTC CASSHSGRSSYEQYF TRBD2 TRBJ2-7 - TRBV25-1
TGTGCCAGCAGCCCGACTAGCGGGAGGATTTTAGCCAAAAACATTCAGTACTTC CASSPTSGRILAKNIQYF TRBD2 TRBJ2-4 - TRBV27
TGTGCCAGTAGTACTGACAGGGGATGGGATGGCTACACCTTC CASSTDRGWDGYTF TRBD1 TRBJ1-2 few TRBV19
TGTGCCAGCAGCGGGGGCGGCGAGCAGTACTTC CASSGGGEQYF - TRBJ2-7 - TRBV7-3
TGCGCCAGCAGCTTGGGCCAGCGGGGGGCCGACGAGCAGTACTTC CASSLGQRGADEQYF TRBD2 TRBJ2-7 - TRBV5-1
TGTGCCAGCAGCCCCGGGACAGGGAGGTCCGAGCAGTACTTC CASSPGTGRSEQYF TRBD1 TRBJ2-7 - TRBV7-2
TGTGCCAGCAGCCCTAAGGGACAGTACACCGGGGAGCTGTTTTTT CASSPKGQYTGELFF TRBD1 TRBJ2-2 - TRBV13
TGTGCCGCCTCTGGGGCATCTAACTATGGCTACACCTTC CAASGASNYGYTF - TRBJ1-2 - TRBV19
TGTGCCAGTAGTATCAGGGGGCGAGGCTATGGCTACACCTTC CASSIRGRGYGYTF TRBD1 TRBJ1-2 - TRBV19
TGTGCCAGCTCACGGGACAGCAACTATGGCTACACCTTC CASSRDSNYGYTF TRBD1 TRBJ1-2 - TRBV18
TGTGCCAGCAGTTTACAGTACCATGAAGCTTTCTTT CASSLQYHEAFF - TRBJ1-1 - TRBV28
TGTGCCAGCAGTGAAAGTCCCAATAGCTCTGGAAACACCATATATTTT CASSESPNSSGNTIYF - TRBJ1-3 - TRBV6-1
TGTGCCAGCAGCCAAGATCCGGCAGGGAATCAGCCCCAGCATTTT CASSQDPAGNQPQHF - TRBJ1-5 - TRBV3-1/TRBV3-2
TGTGCCAGCAGACGGACAGGAGGGGATCAGCCCCAGCATTTT CASRRTGGDQPQHF - TRBJ1-5 - TRBV21-1